Below are 24 T cell receptor beta chains sequenced from a single sample in a study of shared clonotypes between healthy human individuals. Clones were read by immunoSEQ multiplex PCR, and TCRdb kept only the in-frame ones, dropping some. The sample holds fewer than 2.5 million clones, 93% seen once. The sequenced material came from naive CD4+ T cells from PBMCs. Subset meaning: CD45RA+ positively selected. The origin of the receptors is a man younger than 30 in good health. Some clones in this sample may be carry-over from other donors' samples.

This clone was seen only once. The rearrangement uses TRBV5-6 and TRBJ2-2, with D possibly matching TRBD2 (5 bases). CDR1 and CDR2 (germline): SGHDT, YYEEEE. This CDR3 is built from 16 residues. V was cut by 0 bases and J by 0 bases, with 9 bases left in between. CDR3: CASSLVAGANTGELFF. As DNA, the CDR3 is TGTGCCAGCAGCTTGGTTGCGGGCGCGAACACCGGGGAGCTGTTTTTT. The entire variable domain, with the rest obtained from reference TRBV5-6 and TRBJ2-2, is as follows: DAGVTQSPTHLIKTRGQQVTLRCSPKSGHDTVSWYQQALGQGPQFIFQYYEEEERQRGNFPDRFSGHQFPNYSSELNVNALLLGDSALYLCASSLVAGANTGELFFGEGSRLTVL.

This chain uses TRBV19 with TRBJ2-5, with TRBD2 identical over 9 bases. V was clipped by 10 bases and J by 0 bases; unmatched bases: 6. CDR1 LNHDA and CDR2 SQIVND come from the germline V gene (reference sequence). The CDR3 runs to 14 residues. In DNA form, the CDR3 reads TGTGCCACCCTAGCGGGATCCAACCAAGAGACCCAGTACTTC. Its translation is CATLAGSNQETQYF.

The rearrangement uses TRBV6-5 and TRBJ1-4; 9 nucleotides align to TRBD1. CDR1 and CDR2 (germline): MNHEY, SVGAGI. The V segment lost 6 bases and the J segment 7 bases; nucleotides outside the gene matches: 3. The CDR3 is made up of 13 amino acids. The CDR3 region has the DNA TGTGCCAGCAGGGGACAGGGTGGTGAAAAACTGTTTTTT. Residues: CASRGQGGEKLFF.

This chain links TRBV7-9 with TRBJ2-2; maybe TRBD2 (6 bases). V was cut by 5 bases and J by 3 bases, with 10 bases left in between. Germline V gives CDR1 SEHNR, CDR2 FQNEAQ (reference sequence). This CDR3 is built from 14 residues. The DNA of the CDR3 is TGTGCCAGCAGCCAAACTAGCTACACCGGGGAGCTGTTTTTT. Amino acid sequence: CASSQTSYTGELFF.

Of note for this clone: This specimen includes other DNA sequences encoding the same CDR3. The gene calls are TRBV13 and TRBJ2-7; 7 positions match TRBD1. Trimming at V came to 0 bases and at J to 2 bases, leaving 1 base not matched to a gene. This CDR3 has 14 residues. CDR1 is PRHDT, CDR2 FYEKMQ, per germline (reference sequence). The DNA for the CDR3 is TGTGCCAGCAGCTTAGGACAGGGGCCCTACGAGCAGTACTTC. Translation: CASSLGQGPYEQYF.

The J gene is TRBJ2-1, the V gene TRBV2; a weak D match, TRBD1 (5 bases). Germline loops: CDR1 SNHLY, CDR2 FYNNEI. V lost 6 bases and J lost 8, with 20 bases in between. CDR3 length equals 15 residues. CDR3 nucleotide sequence: TGTGCCAGCAGGAAACAGGTCGCTCAGGTCGATGAGCAGTTCTTC. Its protein product is CASRKQVAQVDEQFF.

The chain joins TRBV9 to TRBJ1-1, with a weak D call TRBD1 (5 bases). The CDR3 consists of 15 residues. In germline, CDR1 is SGDLS, CDR2 YYNGEE. Trimming removed 5 bases at V and 0 bases at J, with 14 bases between. The CDR3 bases are TGTGCCAGCAGAAACACGGGGGGAATGAACACTGAAGCTTTCTTT. This gives the protein CASRNTGGMNTEAFF. Using reference TRBV9 and TRBJ1-1 for the parts outside the CDR3, the full variable domain is DSGVTQTPKHLITATGQRVTLRCSPRSGDLSVYWYQQSLDQGLQFLIQYYNGEERAKGNILERFSAQQFPDLHSELNLSSLELGDSALYFCASRNTGGMNTEAFFGQGTRLTVV.

This chain joins TRBV27 and TRBJ2-7; D might be TRBD2 (5 bases). Per germline, CDR1 MNHEY and CDR2 SMNVEV (reference sequence). Trimming cost V 2 bases and J 4 bases, with 12 bases left between them. This CDR3 region has 14 residues. CDR3 loop: CASSLVLGAYEQYF. CDR3 coding DNA: TGTGCCAGCAGTTTAGTACTAGGAGCGTACGAGCAGTACTTC.

The V gene is TRBV14, the J gene TRBJ2-7; D is uncertain. Germline CDR1 is SGHDN and CDR2 is FVKESK. Trimming cost V 0 bases and J 1 base, with 7 bases left between them. CDR3 size: 14 residues. CDR3 sequence: CASSQEYDSYEQYF. The CDR3, as DNA: TGTGCCAGCAGCCAAGAGTACGATTCCTACGAGCAGTACTTC. The full variable domain, with the rest looked up from reference TRBV14 and TRBJ2-7, is EAGVTQFPSHSVIEKGQTVTLRCDPISGHDNLYWYRRVMGKEIKFLLHFVKESKQDESGMPNNRFLAERTGGTYSTLKVQPAELEDSGVYFCASSQEYDSYEQYFGPGTRLTVT.

The chain recombines TRBV29-1 with TRBJ2-7; the match to TRBD1 covers 7 bases. V trimming: 6 bases; J trimming: 7 bases; junction bases outside the gene matches: 15. There are 14 residues in the CDR3. Germline lookup yields CDR1 SQVTM and CDR2 ANQGSEA. CDR3 bases: TGCAGCGTGTCAGACAGGGTCCCCCTATGGGAGCAGTACTTC. Its translation: CSVSDRVPLWEQYF.

For the CDR3, the DNA is TGCGCCAGCAGCTTGTTAGGGCCGGACACTGGAGAGACCCAGTACTTC. Its protein is CASSLLGPDTGETQYF. The chain joins TRBV5-1 to TRBJ2-5, with D possibly TRBD1 on 5 matching bases. Germline CDR1 reads SGHRS; CDR2 reads YFSETQ. V was shortened by 1 base and J by 4 bases, with 17 bases between the two germline ends. The CDR3 sequence is 16 residues long.

The chain employs TRBV18 and TRBJ2-2; TRBD1 agrees at 8 bases. The CDR3 length is 15 residues. With V trimmed by 4 bases and J by 1 base, 2 bases remained unmatched. CDR1 and CDR2 (germline): KGHSH, LQKENI. The CDR3 region is CASSLDRGNTGELFF. DNA of the CDR3: TGTGCCAGCTCACTTGACAGGGGGAACACCGGGGAGCTGTTTTTT.

The rearrangement links TRBV28 to TRBJ2-2; 10 nucleotides align to TRBD2. The CDR3 runs 16 residues. Per the germline V gene, CDR1 is MDHEN and CDR2 is SYDVKM. V lost 6 bases and J lost 3; bases outside the gene matches: 7. For the CDR3, the DNA is TGTGCCAGCAGCCGCCGTCTAGCGGGAGACACCGGGGAGCTGTTTTTT. This sequence encodes CASSRRLAGDTGELFF.

The chain recombines TRBV7-9 with TRBJ1-3; TRBD1 is a possible D gene (5 bases). Per germline, CDR1 SEHNR and CDR2 FQNEAQ (reference sequence). The CDR3 has 14 residues. Trimming shortened V by 5 bases and J by 8 bases, and 16 bases separated the two germline ends. CDR3 region: CASSALAGRYTIYF. The CDR3 DNA sequence: TGTGCCAGCAGCGCTTTGGCAGGGCGGTACACCATATATTTT.

Notes on this clone: Other DNA variants within this sample encode the same CDR3. V gene TRBV5-1 combines with J gene TRBJ2-3; D gene ambiguous. The CDR3 consists of 14 residues. V dropped 0 bases and J dropped 2 bases, with 7 bases sitting between them. CDR1 and CDR2 from the germline V gene are SGHRS and YFSETQ. The CDR3 DNA reads TGCGCCAGCAGCTTGGTAAGCTACACAGATACGCAGTATTTT. Protein: CASSLVSYTDTQYF.

This clone was seen only once. The rearrangement uses TRBV6-1 and TRBJ2-1; TRBD2 agrees at 10 bases. V lost 6 bases, J lost 4 bases, and 6 bases stayed unmatched. The CDR3 is 15 amino acids. Germline assignment: CDR1 MNHNS and CDR2 SASEGT. The chain's CDR3 is CASRELAGAYNEQFF. The CDR3 DNA reads TGTGCCAGCAGGGAGCTAGCGGGGGCGTACAATGAGCAGTTCTTC.

Comments on this clone: This CDR3 is also generated by other DNA sequences in the sample. The chain couples TRBV6-6 to TRBJ1-5; D call uncertain. The V end lost 2 bases, the J end lost 4 bases, and 9 bases lay between the germline ends. This CDR3 comprises 14 residues. Germline V gives CDR1 MNHNY, CDR2 SVGAGI (reference sequence). CDR3 DNA sequence: TGTGCCAGCAGTTACCCTGAAGGGAATCAGCCCCAGCATTTT. It codes for CASSYPEGNQPQHF.

This clone was seen once. V gene TRBV14 combines with J gene TRBJ2-7; D may be TRBD2 (5 bases). CDR3 size: 14 residues. Between the trimmed V and J ends, which lost 2 bases and 2 bases, there was a span of 10 bases. The germline gives CDR1 SGHDN, CDR2 FVKESK. In DNA form, the CDR3 reads TGTGCCAGCAGCCAAAGGACGGAGGCCTACGAGCAGTACTTC. Protein product: CASSQRTEAYEQYF.

The gene calls are TRBV6-5 and TRBJ2-7; 9 bases line up with TRBD2. J was trimmed by 1 base and V by 4 bases; bases with no gene match: 5. Germline loops: CDR1 MNHEY, CDR2 SVGAGI. The CDR3 extends over 15 amino acids. CDR3 DNA sequence: TGTGCCAGCAGTTCCTCTAGCGGGATTTCCTACGAGCAGTACTTC. The encoded protein is CASSSSSGISYEQYF.

In DNA, the CDR3 is TGTGCCAGCAGGAGACAGGGGGGCTGGGACACTGAAGCTTTCTTT. Translating gives CASRRQGGWDTEAFF. The rearrangement uses TRBV6-1 and TRBJ1-1, with 9 bases matching TRBD1. Germline assignment: CDR1 MNHNS and CDR2 SASEGT. The CDR3 runs 15 residues. After removal of 6 bases from V and 3 bases from J, the junction contained 8 bases not matched to a gene.

Remarks on this clone: At one of its ends the junction is not consistent with the germline gene, which may arise from a read error. The identical CDR3 is also encoded by other nucleotide sequences in the sample. V and J are TRBV7-3 and TRBJ2-2, with unresolved D. CDR1 is SGHTA, CDR2 FQGTGA, per germline. This CDR3 is 14 amino acids long. The CDR3 coding sequence is TGTGCCAGCAGCTTAACCCCGAATACCGGGGAGCTGTTTTTT. It specifies CASSLTPNTGELFF. Full variable domain (remainder filled in from reference TRBV7-3 and TRBJ2-2): GAGVSQTPSNKVTEKGKYVELRCDPISGHTALYWYRQSLGQGPEFLIYFQGTGAADDSGLPNDRFFAVRPEGSVSTLKIQRTERGDSAVYLCASSLTPNTGELFFGEGSRLTVL.

V usage is TRBV10-2 and J usage is TRBJ1-5; unclear D gene. This CDR3 is built from 15 residues. Germline V gives CDR1 WSHSY, CDR2 SAAADI. Between the trimmed V and J ends, which lost 0 bases and 1 base, there was a span of 7 bases. The CDR3 spells CASSESTTSNQPQHF. The CDR3 region has the DNA TGCGCCAGCAGTGAGTCGACGACAAGCAATCAGCCCCAGCATTTT.

The chain recombines TRBV5-4 with TRBJ1-1; possible D gene TRBD1, 5 bases. The CDR3 is made up of 14 amino acids. Trimming stripped 4 bases from V and 6 bases from J, with 16 bases between. From germline, CDR1 is SGHNT and CDR2 YYREEE (reference sequence). The CDR3 DNA is TGTGCCAGCAGCGGCCTGGGGGGAAACCCTGAAGCTTTCTTT. Translating it yields CASSGLGGNPEAFF.

The V and J genes are TRBV4-2 and TRBJ1-5; tentative D call: TRBD1 (5 bases). V lost 0 bases and J lost 2, with 14 bases in between. The CDR3 length is 17 residues. CDR1 and CDR2 (germline): LGHNA, YNFKEQ. The CDR3 loop reads CASSQDRGGSGNQPQHF. For the CDR3, the DNA is TGTGCCAGCAGCCAAGATCGGGGGGGGTCGGGCAATCAGCCCCAGCATTTT.